This T cell receptor beta chain was recovered during a study of OX40 agonist ivuxolimab in advanced cancers. Study-level information: The patients received agonistic anti-OX40 (CD134) antibody ivuxolimab.

Germline values: CDR1 MNHNS, CDR2 SASEGT. Trimming left V 6 bases short and J 4 bases short, with 13 bases between. The CDR3 has 14 amino acids. Assay: immunoSEQ multiplex PCR; the TCRdb copy retains only in-frame clones and omits some. The sample records under 40,000 clones, about 90% being singletons. The sample here was CD4+ or CD8+ T cells sorted from blood, taken in a trial of the OX40 agonist ivuxolimab. The chain combines TRBV6-1 with TRBJ1-5, with D maybe TRBD1 (6 bases). This receptor was taken from an adult with an advanced solid tumor such as melanoma, head and neck, liver or kidney cancer. The CDR3 sequence is CASRARTANQPQHF. Written as DNA, the CDR3 is TGTGCCAGCAGAGCTAGGACAGCGAATCAGCCCCAGCATTTT.